The 3 T cell receptor beta chains listed next were all sequenced from one sample in a study of control samples from healthy donors and cancer patients. Clones were sequenced by immunoSEQ multiplex PCR, and TCRdb holds only the in-frame ones, with some missing. The sample includes about 110,000 clones, about nine tenths of them seen just once. What was sequenced was blood. All receptors derive from a human donor in good health. The donor label of this sample is uncertain.

This clone has a handful of counts. The V call is TRBV7-6, the J call TRBJ2-5; D perhaps matches TRBD2 (7 bases). V was pared by 5 bases and J by 2 bases, with 15 bases between. The CDR3 spans 15 residues. Germline loops: CDR1 SGHVS, CDR2 FNYEAQ. The CDR3 sequence: CASSRRGAPQETQYF. The CDR3 DNA reads as TGTGCCAGCAGCCGTCGGGGGGCACCTCAAGAGACCCAGTACTTC.

The V gene is TRBV25-1, the J gene TRBJ1-4; 8 bases are a match to TRBD1. Germline trimming cut 4 bases from V and 8 bases from J; bases unmatched to any gene: 15. Germline V lookup: CDR1 MGHDK, CDR2 SYGVNS. The CDR3 consists of 17 residues. This CDR3 is CASSANLSWDRYEKLFF. In DNA form, the CDR3 reads TGTGCCAGCAGTGCCAACCTAAGCTGGGACAGGTACGAAAAACTGTTTTTT.

The chain couples TRBV29-1 to TRBJ1-2, with D hard to call. The CDR3 extends over 10 amino acids. In germline, CDR1 is SQVTM, CDR2 ANQGSEA. Trimming left V 5 bases short and J 8 bases short, with 9 bases between. The CDR3 DNA reads TGCAGCGTTCGACAAGACGGCTACACCTTC. It specifies CSVRQDGYTF.